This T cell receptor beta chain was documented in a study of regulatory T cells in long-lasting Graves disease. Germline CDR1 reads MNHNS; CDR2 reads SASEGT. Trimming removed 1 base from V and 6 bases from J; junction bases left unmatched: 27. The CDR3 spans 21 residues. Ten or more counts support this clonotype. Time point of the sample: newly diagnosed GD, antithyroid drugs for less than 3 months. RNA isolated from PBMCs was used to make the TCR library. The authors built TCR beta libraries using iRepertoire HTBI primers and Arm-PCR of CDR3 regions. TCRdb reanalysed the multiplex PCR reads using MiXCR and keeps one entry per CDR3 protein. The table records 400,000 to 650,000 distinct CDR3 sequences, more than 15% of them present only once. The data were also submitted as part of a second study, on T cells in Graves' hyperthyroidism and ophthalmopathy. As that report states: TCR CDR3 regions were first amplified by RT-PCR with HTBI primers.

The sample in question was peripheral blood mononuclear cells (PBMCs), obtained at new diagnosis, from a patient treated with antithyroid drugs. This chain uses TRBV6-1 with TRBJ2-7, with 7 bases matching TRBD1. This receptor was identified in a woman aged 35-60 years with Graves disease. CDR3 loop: CASSEGGDRNFRTYVTTEQYF. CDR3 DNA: TGTGCCAGCAGTGAAGGAGGGGACAGAAATTTTCGAACGTATGTAACTACCGAGCAGTACTTC.